One and the same sample provided the 25 T cell receptor beta chains below, sequenced in a study of T-cell memory formation after mild COVID-19. TCRdb independently ran MiXCR on the 5' RACE reads; one entry per CDR3 protein. Here the sample spans some 330,000 distinct CDR3 sequences, 20% to 25% being singletons. What was sequenced was PBMCs or a T cell subset sorted from them (not recorded which). Receptors were obtained from an adult woman who had mild COVID-19 (a few samples of this study predate the infection). Cell type and time point are not known.

The chain employs TRBV4-2 and TRBJ2-7; tentatively, D is TRBD2 (7 bases). The germline CDR1 and CDR2 sequences are LGHNA and YNFKEQ. V was trimmed by 0 bases and J by 0 bases, leaving 18 bases between them. CDR3 length: 18 residues. The CDR3 DNA sequence: TGTGCCAGCAGCCAAGAAGGTTCTACGGGGGGCTACTCCTACGAGCAGTACTTC. Residues: CASSQEGSTGGYSYEQYF.

This chain uses TRBV20-1 with TRBJ2-1, with no clear D. This CDR3 is 14 amino acids long. V gave up 0 bases and J gave up 5 bases, with 11 bases separating them. Germline V gene lookup returns CDR1 DFQATT and CDR2 SNEGSKA (reference sequence). The chain's CDR3 is CSARDLAANNEQFF. CDR3 DNA: TGCAGTGCTAGAGACCTCGCAGCGAACAATGAGCAGTTCTTC.

The CDR3 loop reads CASRGAGSRGYTF. DNA for the CDR3: TGTGCTAGTAGGGGAGCAGGGTCGCGTGGCTACACCTTC. V gene TRBV12-5 combines with J gene TRBJ1-2, with TRBD1 as a possible D gene (5 bases). V was trimmed by 8 bases and J by 7 bases, leaving 17 bases between them. The CDR3 is 13 residues long. The germline V gene encodes CDR1 LGHNT and CDR2 FRNRAP.

This rearrangement joins TRBV29-1 to TRBJ2-1, with 12 bases fitting TRBD2. The CDR3 runs 15 residues. The J segment lost 8 bases and the V segment lost 6 bases, leaving 11 bases of the junction unmatched. Per the germline V gene, CDR1 is SQVTM and CDR2 is ANQGSEA. The CDR3 here is CSVGTSGRFRDEQFF. The DNA of the CDR3 is TGCAGCGTAGGAACTAGCGGGAGGTTTCGCGATGAGCAGTTCTTC.

The J gene is TRBJ2-1, the V gene TRBV5-5, with 10 bases aligning to TRBD2. V was clipped by 3 bases and J by 9 bases; unmatched bases: 12. The germline gives CDR1 SGHKS, CDR2 YYEKEE (reference sequence). The CDR3 loop spans 16 amino acids. CDR3 nucleotide sequence: TGTGCCAGCAGCTCTCTAGCGGGAGTCGGTGAGGTTGAGCAGTTCTTC. Translated, it gives CASSSLAGVGEVEQFF.

In its sample, this clonotype was seen many times. The J gene is TRBJ2-3, the V gene TRBV4-3, with TRBD2 matching over 10 bases. After removal of 0 bases from V and 5 bases from J, the junction contained 11 bases not matched to a gene. Per the germline V gene, CDR1 is LGHNA and CDR2 is YSLEER. The length of the CDR3 is 18 residues. CDR3 in amino acids: CASSQEVGLAGAVDTQYF. CDR3 coding DNA: TGCGCCAGCAGCCAAGAAGTAGGCCTAGCGGGAGCGGTAGATACGCAGTATTTT.

The J gene is TRBJ2-1, the V gene TRBV4-2, with 8 positions matching TRBD2. The CDR3 is made up of 15 amino acids. Per the germline V gene, CDR1 is LGHNA and CDR2 is YNFKEQ. J gave up 2 bases and V 3 bases, and 3 bases lay outside the gene matches. The CDR3 bases are TGTGCCAGCAGCCAGGGGACTAGTACCTACAATGAGCAGTTCTTC. Amino acids: CASSQGTSTYNEQFF.

CDR3 coding DNA: TGTGCCAGCGGTGCGGGTTACGAGCAGTACTTC. This sequence encodes CASGAGYEQYF. The chain is built from TRBV2 and TRBJ2-7; TRBD2 is a possible D gene (5 bases). Trimming removed 8 bases at V and 4 bases at J, with 9 bases between. The germline CDR1 and CDR2 sequences are SNHLY and FYNNEI. This CDR3 has 11 residues.

In its sample, this clonotype was seen a few times. The chain is built from TRBV18 and TRBJ2-5, with D possibly called TRBD1 or TRBD2 (6 bases each). The CDR3 is 17 amino acids. CDR1 is KGHSH, CDR2 LQKENI, per germline. V lost 0 bases to trimming and J lost 3 bases, with 17 bases between them. CDR3 protein: CASSPPVRGRLKETQYF. CDR3 nucleotide sequence: TGTGCCAGCTCACCACCGGTACGGGGGCGCTTGAAAGAGACCCAGTACTTC.

The chain joins TRBV4-3 to TRBJ1-6, with 10 bases lining up with TRBD1. This CDR3 has 15 residues. Germline CDR1 is LGHNA and CDR2 is YSLEER. V was pared by 0 bases and J by 10 bases, with 3 bases of the junction left unmatched. The DNA of the CDR3 is TGCGCCAGCAGCCAAGACGACAGGGGGCACTCACCCCTCCACTTT. It is translated as CASSQDDRGHSPLHF.

A few counts support this clonotype. The V gene is TRBV5-1, the J gene TRBJ2-2, with 8 nucleotides matching TRBD2. Germline CDR1 is SGHRS and CDR2 is YFSETQ. There are 15 residues in the CDR3. Unmatched junction bases numbered 8, after V lost 6 bases and J lost 4 bases. CDR3 sequence reads: CASKIGGGVTGELFF. As DNA, the CDR3 is TGCGCCAGCAAGATCGGGGGGGGCGTCACCGGGGAGCTGTTTTTT. The variable domain in full, with the rest retrieved from reference TRBV5-1 and TRBJ2-2, is KAGVTQTPRYLIKTRGQQVTLSCSPISGHRSVSWYQQTPGQGLQFLFEYFSETQRNKGNFPGRFSGRQFSNSRSEMNVSTLELGDSALYLCASKIGGGVTGELFFGEGSRLTVL.

The chain uses TRBV10-3 and TRBJ1-1, with D tentatively TRBD1 (6 bases). Between the trimmed V and J ends, which lost 0 bases and 3 bases, there was a span of 14 bases. The germline gives CDR1 ENHRY, CDR2 SYGVKD. The CDR3 length is 16 residues. Written as DNA, the CDR3 is TGTGCCATCAGTGAGTCCCAGGGGATTTTAGACACTGAAGCTTTCTTT. This translates into CAISESQGILDTEAFF.

In its sample, this clonotype was seen a few times. The CDR3 spells CASSPTGLRTDTQYF. CDR3 sequence (DNA): TGTGCCAGCAGTCCAACAGGTTTGCGCACAGATACGCAGTATTTT. This chain uses TRBV12-3 or TRBV12-4 with TRBJ2-3; TRBD1 might be the D (5 bases). This CDR3 comprises 15 residues. The V end was cut by 5 bases, the J end by 1 base, with 13 bases between.

The table lists this clonotype with a few counts. CDR3 bases: TGCGCCAGCAGCTTGCTCTGGGTAAGGACAGATACGCAGTATTTT. This sequence encodes CASSLLWVRTDTQYF. The gene calls are TRBV5-1 and TRBJ2-3, with unresolved D. Germline-derived CDR1 and CDR2 are SGHRS and YFSETQ. V lost 1 base and J 3 bases, leaving 12 bases between the germline ends. The CDR3 contains 15 residues.

The chain combines TRBV20-1 with TRBJ2-3; D remains ambiguous. V was pared by 5 bases and J by 5 bases, with 17 bases between. Germline values: CDR1 DFQATT, CDR2 SNEGSKA (reference sequence). There are 14 residues in the CDR3. CDR3: CSAPGRGPKDTQYF. In nucleotides, the CDR3 is TGCAGTGCTCCCGGGCGAGGTCCTAAAGATACGCAGTATTTT.

This clonotype was picked up many times. The V and J genes are TRBV5-1 and TRBJ2-1, with 8 positions matching TRBD2. The germline gives CDR1 SGHRS, CDR2 YFSETQ. V shed 0 bases and J 1 base; nucleotides not matched to a gene: 6. The CDR3 sequence is 17 residues long. The CDR3 DNA reads as TGCGCCAGCAGCTTGGGATTAGCGGGGAGTTCCTACAATGAGCAGTTCTTC. It is translated as CASSLGLAGSSYNEQFF. Full variable domain (remainder filled in from reference TRBV5-1 and TRBJ2-1): KAGVTQTPRYLIKTRGQQVTLSCSPISGHRSVSWYQQTPGQGLQFLFEYFSETQRNKGNFPGRFSGRQFSNSRSEMNVSTLELGDSALYLCASSLGLAGSSYNEQFFGPGTRLTVL.

The chain is built from TRBV7-8 and TRBJ2-5, with 11 bases that match TRBD2. The V gene end was trimmed by 4 bases and the J gene end by 5 bases; junction bases not matched to a gene: 15. The CDR3 loop spans 18 amino acids. The V gene's germline CDR1 is SGHVS and CDR2 FQNEAQ. The CDR3 DNA is TGTGCCAGCAGCTCTTTTCTCCTAGCGGGGGGCGGTGGGGAGACCCAGTACTTC. This sequence encodes CASSSFLLAGGGGETQYF.

This chain uses TRBV7-6 with TRBJ2-3; D possibly matches TRBD1 or TRBD2 (5 bases each). The CDR3 extends over 15 amino acids. The V end was cut by 1 base, the J end by 4 bases, with 12 bases between. CDR1 is SGHVS and CDR2 is FNYEAQ in the germline V gene. CDR3 sequence: CASSLGWGSSDTQYF. CDR3 DNA: TGTGCCAGCAGCTTAGGTTGGGGGTCGTCAGATACGCAGTATTTT. Looking up the rest from reference TRBV7-6 and TRBJ2-3 gives the full variable domain: GAGVSQSPRYKVTKRGQDVALRCDPISGHVSLYWYRQALGQGPEFLTYFNYEAQQDKSGLPNDRFSAERPEGSISTLTIQRTEQRDSAMYRCASSLGWGSSDTQYFGPGTRLTVL.

This clonotype was recorded a few times. The chain joins TRBV6-1 to TRBJ2-3; D is uncertain. The CDR3 spans 12 residues. The V end was cut by 4 bases, the J end by 2 bases, with 4 bases between. The germline gives CDR1 MNHNS, CDR2 SASEGT. Here the CDR3 reads CASSAVTDTQYF. The CDR3 nucleotides are TGTGCCAGCAGTGCCGTCACAGATACGCAGTATTTT.

There are many counts of this clonotype. The V and J genes are TRBV7-2 and TRBJ2-3, with 10 nucleotides matching TRBD2. This CDR3 has 16 amino acids. Trimming cost V 4 bases and J 3 bases; bases outside gene matches: 7. The V gene's germline CDR1 is SGHTA and CDR2 FQGNSA. The CDR3 loop reads CASSSIAGGGTDTQYF. CDR3 coding DNA: TGTGCCAGCAGCTCCATAGCGGGGGGAGGAACAGATACGCAGTATTTT.

This clonotype was observed many times. The chain carries TRBV4-2 and TRBJ2-5, with 8 bases aligning to TRBD2. The ends lost 3 bases at V and 3 bases at J; junction bases unmatched: 3. Germline assignment: CDR1 LGHNA and CDR2 YNFKEQ. The CDR3 is made up of 14 amino acids. The CDR3 reads CASSQGLGEETQYF. The CDR3 nucleotides are TGTGCCAGCAGCCAGGGACTAGGGGAAGAGACCCAGTACTTC.

This chain connects TRBV29-1 to TRBJ2-1, with 14 bases lining up with TRBD2. Losses at the gene ends were 2 bases for V and 0 bases for J; bases not matched to a gene: 6. The germline CDR1 and CDR2 sequences are SQVTM and ANQGSEA. This CDR3 has 18 residues. The CDR3 bases are TGCAGCGTTGAATCGGGACTAGCGGGAGAGGGCTCCTACAATGAGCAGTTCTTC. Translating it yields CSVESGLAGEGSYNEQFF.

This clonotype was seen a handful of times. The chain links TRBV9 to TRBJ1-1; 10 nucleotides align to TRBD1. The J segment lost 3 bases and the V segment lost 0 bases, leaving 8 bases of the junction unmatched. Germline V CDR1 and CDR2: SGDLS, YYNGEE. This CDR3 has 17 residues. The CDR3 sequence: CASSVGQGALIDTEAFF. The CDR3 bases are TGTGCCAGCAGCGTAGGACAGGGGGCCTTGATTGACACTGAAGCTTTCTTT.

As DNA, the CDR3 is TGTGCCAGCCGCGGGACAGGGAACAATGAGCAGTTCTTC. Its protein product is CASRGTGNNEQFF. The chain links TRBV7-6 to TRBJ2-1; 9 bases map to TRBD1. The CDR3 runs to 13 residues. V was pared by 8 bases and J by 5 bases, with 4 bases of the junction left unmatched. Germline CDR1 reads SGHVS; CDR2 reads FNYEAQ.

This clonotype turned up a few times. J is TRBJ2-1 and V is TRBV7-6; 11 bases map to TRBD2. Per the germline V gene, CDR1 is SGHVS and CDR2 is FNYEAQ. This CDR3 region has 17 residues. J was trimmed by 9 bases and V by 5 bases; bases with no gene match: 15. In DNA form, the CDR3 reads TGTGCCAGCAGCCTCTTCATACCGGGACTAGCGGTTGCTGAGCAGTTCTTC. Translating gives CASSLFIPGLAVAEQFF.